This T cell receptor beta chain is drawn from a study of T cells in Graves' hyperthyroidism and ophthalmopathy. Study-wide results and caveats: Stable hyperthyroidism and ophthalmopathy were separated using 13 V-J signatures.

At least ten counts were recorded for this clonotype. Its cognate antigen is unknown. TCR beta CDR3 region amplification was performed from RNA transcripts. The study used the HTBI primer set for a first-round RT-PCR of the TCR CDR3. TCRdb re-derived calls from the multiplex PCR reads in MiXCR, one entry per CDR3 protein. The data hold about 400,000 distinct CDR3 sequences, with approximately 15% observed a single time. V dropped 6 bases and J dropped 6 bases, with 10 bases sitting between them. The CDR3 totals 12 residues. Germline lookup yields CDR1 MNHEY and CDR2 SMNVEV (reference sequence). The gene calls are TRBV27 and TRBJ2-3, with D unresolved. The clonotype was recovered from a woman aged 25 to 45 with Graves' hyperthyroidism. The sample consisted of blood. The CDR3: CASSRSRDTQYF. CDR3 coding DNA: TGTGCCAGCAGCCGTTCCCGGGATACGCAGTATTTT.